The 30 T cell receptor beta chains listed next were all sequenced from one sample in a study of T cell responses to AZD1222 COVID-19 vaccine. Sequencing used immunoSEQ multiplex PCR; TCRdb keeps in-frame clones, though not all of them. The data show some 98,000 clones, with less than 85% seen just once and around 14% held by the top ten. The sequenced sample was peripheral blood, obtained 28 days after the second AZD1222 dose. These receptors came from an adult who received the AZD1222 COVID-19 vaccine.

J is TRBJ1-1 and V is TRBV6-5; D gene uncertain. Trimming stripped 6 bases from V and 0 bases from J, with 11 bases between. The germline V gene has CDR1 MNHEY and CDR2 SVGAGI. This CDR3 has 14 amino acids. The DNA for the CDR3 is TGTGCCAGCAGATGGACCTACTTGAACACTGAAGCTTTCTTT. This codes for CASRWTYLNTEAFF.

J is TRBJ2-7 and V is TRBV6-5; D not certain. From germline, CDR1 is MNHEY and CDR2 SVGAGI. The CDR3 extends over 14 amino acids. V was trimmed by 6 bases and J by 0 bases, leaving 12 bases between them. Here the CDR3 DNA reads TGTGCCAGCAGGTTAGGGCCATTCTCCTACGAGCAGTACTTC. Its translation is CASRLGPFSYEQYF.

The rearrangement links TRBV6-4 to TRBJ2-4; D possibly matches TRBD1 or TRBD2 (5 bases each). Germline V gene lookup returns CDR1 MRHNA and CDR2 SNTAGT. This CDR3 contains 11 residues. The V and J ends lost 8 bases and 11 bases respectively, with 13 bases between them. CDR3 in DNA: TGTGCCAGCGCCCCCCCGGGGCTTCAGTACTTC. Protein sequence: CASAPPGLQYF.

In this sample, this clone turned up a few times. The V call is TRBV19, the J call TRBJ2-6, with D perhaps TRBD1 (6 bases). V gave up 5 bases and J gave up 0 bases, with 23 bases separating them. Germline CDR1 and CDR2: LNHDA and SQIVND (reference sequence). The CDR3 has 20 amino acids. The CDR3 region has the DNA TGTGCCAGTAGTCCCCACCTCGGACAGTTATTAAGCTCTGGGGCCAACGTCCTGACTTTC. It encodes CASSPHLGQLLSSGANVLTF.

The rearrangement joins TRBV7-6 to TRBJ2-3, with TRBD2 identical over 8 bases. Germline V CDR1 and CDR2: SGHVS, FNYEAQ. J lost 4 bases, V lost 4 bases, and 10 bases had no gene match. CDR3 size: 16 residues. CDR3 in DNA: TGTGCCAGCAGCTCCGGGGTAAGCGGGAGCGCAGATACGCAGTATTTT. Its translation: CASSSGVSGSADTQYF. The full variable domain, completed using reference TRBV7-6 and TRBJ2-3, is GAGVSQSPRYKVTKRGQDVALRCDPISGHVSLYWYRQALGQGPEFLTYFNYEAQQDKSGLPNDRFSAERPEGSISTLTIQRTEQRDSAMYRCASSSGVSGSADTQYFGPGTRLTVL.

This chain connects TRBV10-2 to TRBJ2-3; TRBD1 matches at 8 bases. Trimming took 11 bases from V and 4 from J; bases not matched to a gene: 8. The CDR3 loop spans 13 amino acids. CDR1 and CDR2 from the germline V gene are WSHSY and SAAADI. The CDR3 bases are TGCGCCGCAGGACAGGGAGAACCAGATACGCAGTATTTT. It yields the protein CAAGQGEPDTQYF.

The chain combines TRBV7-9 with TRBJ2-7; perhaps TRBD2 as D (5 bases). This CDR3 has 18 residues. Trimming cost V 2 bases and J 7 bases, with 27 bases left between them. Germline loops: CDR1 SEHNR, CDR2 FQNEAQ (reference sequence). CDR3 nucleotide sequence: TGTGCCAGCAGCTTACCCCAAGCCGGACTGCTGGTATTACGGGAGCAGTACTTC. The encoded protein is CASSLPQAGLLVLREQYF.

The gene calls are TRBV15 and TRBJ1-2; D unresolved. The CDR3 contains 13 residues. V was clipped by 5 bases and J by 4 bases, with 11 bases between them. Germline values: CDR1 LNHNV, CDR2 YYDKDF (reference sequence). CDR3: CATSGVGFYGYTF. CDR3 sequence (DNA): TGTGCCACCAGCGGGGTAGGGTTCTATGGCTACACCTTC.

The V call is TRBV27, the J call TRBJ2-2, with TRBD1 as a possible D gene (5 bases). Germline assignment: CDR1 MNHEY and CDR2 SMNVEV (reference sequence). The V gene lost 9 bases and the J gene lost 2 bases, with 13 bases spanning the gap. The CDR3 spans 14 residues. The CDR3 region is CASHQGSNTGELFF. CDR3 in DNA: TGTGCCAGTCATCAGGGATCCAACACCGGGGAGCTGTTTTTT.

The CDR3 sequence: CASSESNSLPANTGELFF. Written as DNA, the CDR3 is TGCGCCAGCAGTGAGTCGAACAGCCTTCCAGCGAACACCGGGGAGCTGTTTTTT. The chain recombines TRBV10-1 with TRBJ2-2; D not certain. Trimming removed 0 bases from V and 0 bases from J, with 14 bases in between. The CDR3 consists of 18 residues. In germline, CDR1 is WNHNN, CDR2 SYGVQD (reference sequence).

The rearrangement links TRBV3-1 (or the pseudogene TRBV3-2) to TRBJ1-1; 8 nucleotides agree with TRBD1. This CDR3 comprises 16 residues. Germline V gene lookup returns CDR1 LGHDT and CDR2 YNNKEL (reference sequence). With 4 bases clipped from V and 3 bases from J, the junction kept 10 bases outside the gene matches. The CDR3 DNA reads TGTGCCAGCAGCCTCAATCCAACAGGGGGTTACACTGAAGCTTTCTTT. Translated, it gives CASSLNPTGGYTEAFF.

The CDR3 DNA reads TGCGCCAGCAGCTTGGCGGGACAGACCTCCTACGAGCAGTACTTC. Protein product: CASSLAGQTSYEQYF. The V and J genes are TRBV5-1 and TRBJ2-7; 7 bases are shared with TRBD1. Losses at the gene ends were 0 bases for V and 0 bases for J; bases not matched to a gene: 3. The germline V gene has CDR1 SGHRS and CDR2 YFSETQ. CDR3 length: 15 amino acids.

The CDR3 spells CASSDRPNQPQHF. DNA of the CDR3: TGTGCCAGCAGTGACAGACCTAATCAGCCCCAGCATTTT. This chain joins TRBV6-1 and TRBJ1-5; D is unresolved. Trimming stripped 3 bases from V and 4 bases from J, with 7 bases between. The CDR3 consists of 13 residues. Germline V gene data show CDR1 as MNHNS and CDR2 as SASEGT.

This sequence joins TRBV6-6 and TRBJ2-2; the D call may be TRBD1 or TRBD2 (5 bases each). The CDR3 runs 21 residues. V lost 5 bases and J lost 0, with 28 bases in between. CDR1 MNHNY and CDR2 SVGAGI come from the germline V gene (reference sequence). CDR3 nucleotide sequence: TGTGCCAGCAGTCTTCGTCGGGGCGGCCTGCAGGCCCTAGCGAACACCGGGGAGCTGTTTTTT. Amino acid sequence: CASSLRRGGLQALANTGELFF.

The rearrangement uses TRBV2 and TRBJ2-5; the match to TRBD2 covers 9 bases. V dropped 6 bases and J dropped 4; count of bases not matched to a gene: 6. Germline assignment: CDR1 SNHLY and CDR2 FYNNEI. The CDR3 runs to 14 residues. In nucleotides, the CDR3 is TGTGCCAGCAGGTGGCGGGGGGGCCGAGAGACCCAGTACTTC. Protein product: CASRWRGGRETQYF.

V usage is TRBV7-3 and J usage is TRBJ2-3; maybe TRBD2 (6 bases). The CDR3 loop spans 14 amino acids. Deletions cut 2 bases from V and 2 bases from J, with 8 bases between. Germline V gives CDR1 SGHTA, CDR2 FQGTGA. For the CDR3, the DNA is TGTGCCAGCAGCTTAGCGGGGAACACAGATACGCAGTATTTT. The encoded protein is CASSLAGNTDTQYF.

This clone was seen once. The chain carries TRBV18 and TRBJ2-5; D may be TRBD1 (5 bases). V was clipped by 0 bases and J by 8 bases, with 16 bases between them. The CDR3 has 15 amino acids. Per germline, CDR1 KGHSH and CDR2 LQKENI. The CDR3 loop reads CASSPPSGSSRTQYF. DNA of the CDR3: TGTGCCAGCTCACCACCCTCAGGGTCCAGTCGAACCCAGTACTTC.

The chain carries TRBV5-4 and TRBJ1-1; D unresolved. V shed 4 bases and J shed 1 base, with 11 bases lying between them. Germline CDR1 is SGHNT and CDR2 is YYREEE (reference sequence). This CDR3 contains 14 residues. The CDR3 protein is CASSARFGNTEAFF. The CDR3 nucleotides read TGTGCCAGCAGCGCCAGGTTTGGGAACACTGAAGCTTTCTTT.

This clone appeared a few times. The chain recombines TRBV29-1 with TRBJ1-4; perhaps TRBD1 as D (5 bases). Germline assignment: CDR1 SQVTM and CDR2 ANQGSEA. With 4 bases removed from V and 8 bases from J, the gap between germline ends came to 11 bases. CDR3 length equals 12 residues. In nucleotides, the CDR3 is TGCAGCGTTGCCTCCTCAGGGGAAAAACTGTTTTTT. It yields the protein CSVASSGEKLFF.

V and J are TRBV19 and TRBJ2-1; 12 bases are a match to TRBD2. The CDR3 covers 15 residues. Germline lookup yields CDR1 LNHDA and CDR2 SQIVND (reference sequence). The J segment lost 7 bases and the V segment lost 4 bases, leaving 5 bases of the junction unmatched. CDR3 region: CASSNRLAGVNEQFF. The CDR3 DNA follows: TGTGCCAGTAGTAATCGACTAGCGGGAGTGAATGAGCAGTTCTTC.

The chain couples TRBV5-1 to TRBJ2-7, with 8 bases fitting TRBD2. The CDR3 runs to 14 residues. Germline-derived CDR1 and CDR2 are SGHRS and YFSETQ. Trimming took 0 bases from V and 6 from J; bases not matched to a gene: 5. The CDR3 bases are TGCGCCAGCAGCTTGGGCGACGGGGGGGCCGAGCAGTACTTC. Translated, it gives CASSLGDGGAEQYF.

The V gene is TRBV24-1, the J gene TRBJ2-2, with TRBD2 matching 7 bases. The CDR3 extends over 15 amino acids. V lost 9 bases, J lost 4 bases, and 10 bases stayed unmatched. Germline V lookup: CDR1 KGHDR, CDR2 SFDVKD. CDR3: CATQSRDYTTGELFF. CDR3 in DNA: TGTGCCACCCAGAGTAGGGACTACACCACCGGGGAGCTGTTTTTT.

In its sample, this clone was seen once. This sequence joins TRBV2 and TRBJ1-1; tentative D call: TRBD1 (5 bases). This CDR3 contains 13 residues. Germline assignment: CDR1 SNHLY and CDR2 FYNNEI. Trimming stripped 6 bases from V and 5 bases from J, with 13 bases between. In nucleotides, the CDR3 is TGTGCCAGCAGAGGGGCTGTGGCAACTGAAGCTTTCTTT. It yields the protein CASRGAVATEAFF.

The chain couples TRBV5-6 to TRBJ1-5; D call uncertain. Germline V gene data show CDR1 as SGHDT and CDR2 as YYEEEE. This CDR3 has 16 residues. The V end was cut by 0 bases, the J end by 5 bases, with 15 bases between. CDR3 protein: CASSLATSLGDQPQHF. The CDR3 coding sequence is TGTGCCAGCAGCTTGGCCACAAGTTTGGGTGATCAGCCCCAGCATTTT.

The gene calls are TRBV10-1 and TRBJ2-1, with 10 bases fitting TRBD2. This CDR3 is 18 amino acids long. Germline V gene data show CDR1 as WNHNN and CDR2 as SYGVQD (reference sequence). With 6 bases clipped from V and 3 bases from J, the junction kept 14 bases outside the gene matches. CDR3 protein: CASRERTKRGGVYNEQFF. The CDR3 nucleotides are TGCGCCAGCAGGGAACGAACCAAGCGGGGGGGAGTCTACAATGAGCAGTTCTTC.

The chain employs TRBV28 and TRBJ2-7; TRBD1 might be the D (6 bases). Per the germline V gene, CDR1 is MDHEN and CDR2 is SYDVKM. CDR3 length: 10 amino acids. CDR3 loop: CAAGAYEQYF. The CDR3 coding sequence is TGTGCTGCAGGGGCCTACGAGCAGTACTTC.

In regard to this clone: Relative to the germline gene, one junction end is altered; a read error may explain this. This chain connects TRBV18 to TRBJ1-3; unclear D gene. CDR3 size: 14 residues. CDR1 and CDR2 (germline): KGHSH, LQKENI. CDR3 loop: CASSPQNPRHTIYF. The CDR3 bases are TGTGCCAGCTCTCCACAAAACCCCCGGCACACCATATATTTT.

V and J are TRBV30 and TRBJ1-1; D ambiguous. CDR3 length equals 13 residues. From germline, CDR1 is GTSNPN and CDR2 SVGIG (reference sequence). The germline V and J ends were trimmed by 2 bases and 4 bases, with 11 bases remaining between them. The CDR3 DNA follows: TGTGCCTGGAGTCCTTCCCCGGGCACTGAAGCTTTCTTT. This translates into CAWSPSPGTEAFF.

This chain connects TRBV3-1 (or the pseudogene TRBV3-2) to TRBJ1-2; D uncertain. Germline V CDR1 and CDR2: LGHDT, YNNKEL (reference sequence). The CDR3 is 14 residues long. The V end was cut by 3 bases, the J end by 6 bases, with 14 bases between. The DNA of the CDR3 is TGTGCCAGCAGCCAGGAAGGATGGAATAATGGCTACACCTTC. This translates into CASSQEGWNNGYTF.

The chain is built from TRBV9 and TRBJ2-5, with 10 nucleotides matching TRBD2. The CDR3 length is 15 residues. V lost 5 bases and J lost 1; bases outside the gene matches: 5. CDR1 is SGDLS and CDR2 is YYNGEE in the germline V gene. In nucleotides, the CDR3 is TGTGCCAGCAGTCTTAGCGGGAGGAGCCAAGAGACCCAGTACTTC. This codes for CASSLSGRSQETQYF. The entire variable domain, with the rest obtained from reference TRBV9 and TRBJ2-5, is as follows: DSGVTQTPKHLITATGQRVTLRCSPRSGDLSVYWYQQSLDQGLQFLIQYYNGEERAKGNILERFSAQQFPDLHSELNLSSLELGDSALYFCASSLSGRSQETQYFGPGTRLLVL.